One and the same sample provided the 24 T cell receptor beta chains below, sequenced in a study of OX40 agonist ivuxolimab in advanced cancers. The library relied on the immunoSEQ multiplex PCR assay. Held by TCRdb, this immuneACCESS table contains in-frame sequences only and omits some clones. Under half of the omission traces to an unresolved V gene where checked; the cause of the rest is unknown. The sample table contains 130,000 or so clones; only one count was recorded for 93% of them. In total, the top ten clones hold 0.15% to 0.17% of the sample. The starting material was CD4+ or CD8+ T cells sorted from blood, obtained in a trial of the OX40 agonist ivuxolimab. Receptor source: an adult with an advanced solid tumor such as melanoma, head and neck, liver or kidney cancer.

This chain uses TRBV7-2 with TRBJ1-1; TRBD1 matches 7 bases. This CDR3 is 13 amino acids long. CDR1 and CDR2 from the germline V gene are SGHTA and FQGNSA. V trimming: 3 bases; J trimming: 4 bases; junction bases outside the gene matches: 2. CDR3 nucleotides: TGTGCCAGCAGCTTGACAGGGATCACTGAAGCTTTCTTT. Its translation is CASSLTGITEAFF.

This clone was seen only once. The rearrangement joins TRBV6-1 to TRBJ1-3, with D unclear. Germline V gene sequence: CDR1 MNHNS, CDR2 SASEGT. CDR3 size: 15 residues. V was pared by 2 bases and J by 4 bases, with 12 bases between. The CDR3 loop is CASSERVPGGNTIYF. CDR3 nucleotides: TGTGCCAGCAGTGAAAGGGTTCCGGGAGGAAACACCATATATTTT.

The rearrangement joins TRBV28 to TRBJ1-2; TRBD1 matches at 12 bases. The V and J ends lost 8 bases and 4 bases, in that order; junction bases with no gene match: 5. Germline values: CDR1 MDHEN, CDR2 SYDVKM. The CDR3 contains 14 residues. This chain's CDR3 is CASAGQGATYGYTF. In nucleotides, the CDR3 is TGTGCCAGCGCGGGACAGGGGGCAACCTATGGCTACACCTTC.

The rearrangement links TRBV4-1 to TRBJ2-2; 10 bases line up with TRBD1. Trimming removed 0 bases from V and 4 bases from J; junction bases left unmatched: 5. Germline V gives CDR1 MGHRA, CDR2 YSYEKL. CDR3 length: 17 amino acids. The CDR3 sequence: CASSQDLGTGATGELFF. The CDR3 region has the DNA TGCGCCAGCAGCCAAGACCTGGGGACAGGGGCCACCGGGGAGCTGTTTTTT.

The V gene is TRBV5-6, the J gene TRBJ2-3; D assignment may be TRBD1 or TRBD2 (5 bases each). Germline V lookup: CDR1 SGHDT, CDR2 YYEEEE. The germline V and J ends were trimmed by 3 bases and 3 bases, with 14 bases remaining between them. The CDR3 length is 15 residues. The CDR3 spells CASSYRGSITDTQYF. The CDR3 bases are TGTGCCAGCAGCTACCGGGGCAGCATAACAGATACGCAGTATTTT.

The chain recombines TRBV6-6 with TRBJ1-3; no definite D call. Germline CDR1 MNHNY, CDR2 SVGAGI (reference sequence). V was shortened by 0 bases and J by 2 bases, with 8 bases between the two germline ends. The CDR3 runs to 15 residues. The CDR3 DNA is TGTGCCAGCAGTTACTCACCCGGGGCTGGAAACACCATATATTTT. This codes for CASSYSPGAGNTIYF.

This chain joins TRBV6-6 and TRBJ2-7; TRBD1 aligns across 8 bases. The germline gives CDR1 MNHNY, CDR2 SVGAGI (reference sequence). Unmatched junction bases numbered 6, after V lost 5 bases and J lost 3 bases. This CDR3 is built from 14 residues. The CDR3 here is CASSRTGTNYEQYF. CDR3 bases: TGTGCCAGCAGTAGGACAGGGACAAACTACGAGCAGTACTTC.

The chain combines TRBV6-6 with TRBJ2-7, with D perhaps matching TRBD2 (5 bases). From germline, CDR1 is MNHNY and CDR2 SVGAGI (reference sequence). The CDR3 has 15 residues. Trimming left V 6 bases short and J 3 bases short, with 18 bases between. The CDR3 loop is CASSPRPEVLYEQYF. CDR3 in DNA: TGTGCCAGCAGCCCTCGGCCGGAGGTACTCTACGAGCAGTACTTC.

This rearrangement joins TRBV11-1 to TRBJ2-1; perhaps TRBD2 as D (5 bases). The CDR3 is made up of 13 amino acids. V lost 2 bases to trimming and J lost 5 bases, with 7 bases between them. Germline loops: CDR1 SGHAT, CDR2 FQDESV (reference sequence). DNA of the CDR3: TGTGCCAGCAGCTTAAGCGGTAACAATGAGCAGTTCTTC. Protein: CASSLSGNNEQFF.

The chain employs TRBV28 and TRBJ1-2; 7 bases are a match to TRBD1. CDR3 length: 14 residues. Germline V gene sequence: CDR1 MDHEN, CDR2 SYDVKM. Trimming at V came to 4 bases and at J to 3 bases, leaving 5 bases not matched to a gene. CDR3 in DNA: TGTGCCAGCAGTTCTTCAGGGGGGCACTATGGCTACACCTTC. It yields the protein CASSSSGGHYGYTF.

This chain connects TRBV10-2 to TRBJ1-1, with no clear D. V was shortened by 6 bases and J by 3 bases, with 5 bases between the two germline ends. Germline V lookup: CDR1 WSHSY, CDR2 SAAADI. CDR3 length: 11 amino acids. The CDR3 protein is CASRADTEAFF. CDR3 DNA: TGCGCCAGCAGGGCGGACACTGAAGCTTTCTTT.

The chain carries TRBV18 and TRBJ1-1; D call uncertain. The CDR3 length is 13 residues. Germline CDR1 and CDR2: KGHSH and LQKENI. Trimming removed 0 bases at V and 11 bases at J, with 13 bases between. The CDR3 DNA is TGTGCCAGCTCACCACCGACCCGAGAGGAGGCTTTCTTT. Amino acid sequence: CASSPPTREEAFF. Based on the CDR3 plus reference TRBV18 and TRBJ1-1, the full variable domain is NAGVMQNPRHLVRRRGQEARLRCSPMKGHSHVYWYRQLPEEGLKFMVYLQKENIIDESGMPKERFSAEFPKEGPSILRIQQVVRGDSAAYFCASSPPTREEAFFGQGTRLTVV.

V usage is TRBV7-2 and J usage is TRBJ1-3; 7 bases line up with TRBD1. Germline CDR1 SGHTA, CDR2 FQGNSA. The CDR3 contains 15 residues. The V gene end was trimmed by 4 bases and the J gene end by 5 bases; junction bases not matched to a gene: 8. The CDR3 nucleotides read TGTGCCAGCAGCTCCAGGACAGGTTTTCGAAACACCATATATTTT. Translation: CASSSRTGFRNTIYF. The whole variable domain, filled in from reference TRBV7-2 and TRBJ1-3, reads GAGVSQSPSNKVTEKGKDVELRCDPISGHTALYWYRQSLGQGLEFLIYFQGNSAPDKSGLPSDRFSAERTGGSVSTLTIQRTQQEDSAVYLCASSSRTGFRNTIYFGEGSWLTVV.

The chain employs TRBV28 and TRBJ1-2; D not certain. The germline gives CDR1 MDHEN, CDR2 SYDVKM. This CDR3 contains 12 residues. Trimming stripped 8 bases from V and 1 base from J, with 8 bases between. In nucleotides, the CDR3 is TGTGCCAGCGTACAGAATAACTATGGCTACACCTTC. Translating gives CASVQNNYGYTF.

The V call is TRBV19, the J call TRBJ1-2; 8 bases line up with TRBD1. CDR3 length equals 14 residues. Germline V gene lookup returns CDR1 LNHDA and CDR2 SQIVND (reference sequence). For the CDR3, the DNA is TGTCCCCAGGCCGGACAGGGCCCTAACTATGGCTACACCTTC. Translation: CPQAGQGPNYGYTF.

This chain links TRBV15 with TRBJ1-2; 7 nucleotides match TRBD1. The V segment lost 1 base and the J segment 4 bases; nucleotides outside the gene matches: 3. Germline V gene lookup returns CDR1 LNHNV and CDR2 YYDKDF (reference sequence). The length of the CDR3 is 14 residues. CDR3 protein: CATSRGRDSYGYTF. The CDR3 DNA is TGTGCCACCAGCAGAGGAAGGGACAGCTATGGCTACACCTTC.

The gene calls are TRBV5-6 and TRBJ1-5, with a possible D match to TRBD1 (6 bases). With 0 bases removed from V and 4 bases from J, the gap between germline ends came to 11 bases. Germline CDR1 reads SGHDT; CDR2 reads YYEEEE. The CDR3 has 15 amino acids. The CDR3 DNA sequence: TGTGCCAGCAGCTTGGCGGGGGCTGGGAATCAGCCCCAGCATTTT. Its translation is CASSLAGAGNQPQHF.

The gene calls are TRBV5-1 and TRBJ2-2, with D perhaps assigned TRBD1 or TRBD2 (5 bases each). Germline CDR1 and CDR2: SGHRS and YFSETQ. The CDR3 is 14 amino acids. V was clipped by 4 bases and J by 5 bases, with 12 bases between them. Here the CDR3 reads CASSRDPGTGELFF. The CDR3 DNA is TGCGCCAGCAGCCGGGACCCCGGGACCGGGGAGCTGTTTTTT.

The chain combines TRBV6-6 with TRBJ1-1, with 7 bases that match TRBD1. The CDR3 spans 14 residues. Unmatched junction bases numbered 5, after V lost 6 bases and J lost 1 base. Germline lookup yields CDR1 MNHNY and CDR2 SVGAGI (reference sequence). The CDR3 region is CASSQGQPNTEAFF. The DNA for the CDR3 is TGTGCCAGCAGCCAGGGACAGCCGAACACTGAAGCTTTCTTT.

The V and J genes are TRBV28 and TRBJ2-7, with a tentative D call TRBD2 (7 bases). The ends were cut back, 8 bases at V and 1 base at J, with 12 bases in the middle. The CDR3 loop spans 13 amino acids. Germline V gives CDR1 MDHEN, CDR2 SYDVKM. The CDR3, as DNA: TGTGCCAGCTTCGGGGGGCCATCCTACGAGCAGTACTTC. This codes for CASFGGPSYEQYF.

The chain recombines TRBV5-4 with TRBJ2-1, with TRBD2 matching over 12 bases. The CDR3 has 17 amino acids. Trimming cost V 1 base and J 8 bases; bases outside gene matches: 10. The V gene's germline CDR1 is SGHNT and CDR2 YYREEE (reference sequence). The CDR3 here is CASSLLMTSGRWHEQFF. The CDR3 DNA is TGTGCCAGCAGCTTGTTAATGACTAGCGGGAGATGGCATGAGCAGTTCTTC.

The chain couples TRBV5-6 to TRBJ2-7; 9 nucleotides match TRBD1. CDR3 length: 15 amino acids. V lost 6 bases and J lost 3; bases outside the gene matches: 10. Germline CDR1 SGHDT, CDR2 YYEEEE. The CDR3 nucleotides read TGTGCCAGCATCTTTACAGGGGGCGCCAACTACGAGCAGTACTTC. Its protein is CASIFTGGANYEQYF.

The CDR3 here is CASSQRAPRGSTDTQYF. CDR3 nucleotides: TGTGCCAGCAGCCAAAGGGCCCCCCGAGGGAGCACAGATACGCAGTATTTT. The chain combines TRBV7-2 with TRBJ2-3; possible D gene TRBD2, 5 bases. With 5 bases removed from V and 0 bases from J, the gap between germline ends came to 18 bases. The CDR3 has 17 residues. Per germline, CDR1 SGHTA and CDR2 FQGNSA.

The chain has TRBV6-1 and TRBJ2-6; 9 bases map to TRBD1. CDR1 is MNHNS and CDR2 is SASEGT in the germline V gene. The trim removed 3 bases at V and 3 bases at J, leaving 9 bases unmatched. This CDR3 contains 18 residues. In DNA form, the CDR3 reads TGTGCCAGCAGTGACGCCGGGACAGGGCGTGGTGGGGCCAACGTCCTGACTTTC. Translating it yields CASSDAGTGRGGANVLTF.